This T cell receptor beta chain was documented in a study of monozygotic twins with cystic fibrosis. Findings and caveats of the study: V usage most resembled the co-twin in 13 of 16 pairs.

Profiled with immunoSEQ multiplex PCR; TCRdb holds only in-frame clones, not every one. Here the sample spans approximately 32,000 clones, just over 95% being singletons. Remarks on this clone: Its antigen is not known.

CDR1 is MNHEY and CDR2 is SVGAGI in the germline V gene. The CDR3 extends over 15 amino acids. V was clipped by 2 bases and J by 9 bases; unmatched bases: 9. Sample: blood. The V and J genes are TRBV6-5 and TRBJ2-1; 8 nucleotides agree with TRBD2. The TCR was taken from a girl aged 2-10 years with cystic fibrosis. CDR3 loop: CASSYISLAGGEQFF. In DNA, the CDR3 is TGTGCCAGCAGTTACATTTCGCTAGCGGGTGGTGAGCAGTTCTTC.